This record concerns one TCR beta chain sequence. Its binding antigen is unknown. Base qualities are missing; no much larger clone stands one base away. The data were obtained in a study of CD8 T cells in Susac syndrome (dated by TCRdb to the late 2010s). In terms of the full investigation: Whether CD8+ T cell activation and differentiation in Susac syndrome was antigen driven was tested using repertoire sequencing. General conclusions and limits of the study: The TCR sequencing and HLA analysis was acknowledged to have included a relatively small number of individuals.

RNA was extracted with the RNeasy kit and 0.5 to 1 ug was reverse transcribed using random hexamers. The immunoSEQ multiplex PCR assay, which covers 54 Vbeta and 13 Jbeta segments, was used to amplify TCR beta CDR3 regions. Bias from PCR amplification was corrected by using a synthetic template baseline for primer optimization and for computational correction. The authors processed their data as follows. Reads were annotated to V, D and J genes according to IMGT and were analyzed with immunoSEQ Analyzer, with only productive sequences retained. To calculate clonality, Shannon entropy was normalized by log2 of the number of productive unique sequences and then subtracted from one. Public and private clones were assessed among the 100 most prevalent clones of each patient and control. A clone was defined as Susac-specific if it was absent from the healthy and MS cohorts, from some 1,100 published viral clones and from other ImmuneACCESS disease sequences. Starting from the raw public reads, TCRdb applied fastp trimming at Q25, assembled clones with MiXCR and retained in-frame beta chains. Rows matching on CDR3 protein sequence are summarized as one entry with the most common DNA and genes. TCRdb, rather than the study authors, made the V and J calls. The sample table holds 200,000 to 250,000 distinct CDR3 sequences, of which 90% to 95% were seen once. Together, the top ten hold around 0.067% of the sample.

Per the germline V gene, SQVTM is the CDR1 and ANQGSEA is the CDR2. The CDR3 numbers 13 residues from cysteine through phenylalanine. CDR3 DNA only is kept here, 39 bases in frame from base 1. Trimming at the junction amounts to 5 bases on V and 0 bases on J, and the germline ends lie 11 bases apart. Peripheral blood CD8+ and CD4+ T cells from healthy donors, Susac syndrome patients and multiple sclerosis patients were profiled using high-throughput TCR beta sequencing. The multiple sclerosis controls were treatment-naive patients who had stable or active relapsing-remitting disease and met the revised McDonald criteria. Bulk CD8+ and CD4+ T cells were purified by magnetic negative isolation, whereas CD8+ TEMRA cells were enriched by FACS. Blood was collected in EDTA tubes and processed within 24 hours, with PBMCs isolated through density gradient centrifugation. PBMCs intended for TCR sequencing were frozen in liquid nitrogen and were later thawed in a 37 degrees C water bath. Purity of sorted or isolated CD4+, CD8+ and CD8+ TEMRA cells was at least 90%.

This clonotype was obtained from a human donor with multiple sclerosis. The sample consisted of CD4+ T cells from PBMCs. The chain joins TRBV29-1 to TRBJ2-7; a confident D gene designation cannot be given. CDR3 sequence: CSVIEQASYEQYF. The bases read TGCAGCGTTATTGAGCAGGCCTCCTACGAGCAGTACTTC.